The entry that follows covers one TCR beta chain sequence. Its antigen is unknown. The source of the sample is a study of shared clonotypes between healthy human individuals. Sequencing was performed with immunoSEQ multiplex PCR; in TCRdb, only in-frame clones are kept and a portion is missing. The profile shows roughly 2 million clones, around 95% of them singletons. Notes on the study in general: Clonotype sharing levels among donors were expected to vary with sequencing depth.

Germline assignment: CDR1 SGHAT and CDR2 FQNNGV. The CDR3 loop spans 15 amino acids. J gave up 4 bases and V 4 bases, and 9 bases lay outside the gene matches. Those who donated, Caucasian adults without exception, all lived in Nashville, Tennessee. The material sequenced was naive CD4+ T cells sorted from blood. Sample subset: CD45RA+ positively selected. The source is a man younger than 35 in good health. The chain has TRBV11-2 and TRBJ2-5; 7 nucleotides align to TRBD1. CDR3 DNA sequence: TGTGCCAGCAGCTCGCGACAGGGACCGGGAGAGACCCAGTACTTC. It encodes CASSSRQGPGETQYF.